This T cell receptor (beta chain) was identified during a study of shared clonotypes between healthy human individuals (dated by TCRdb to between 2020 and 2021). With regard to the full study: The cohort comprised two women and a few men aged 18 to 49 years. For each donor, CD4 naive and CD4 memory were each run on three plates, CD8 naive on two plates, and CD8 memory on one plate. The study deeply sequenced blood TCR repertoires of about five healthy adults to estimate repertoire size and the extent of clonotype sharing between individuals. To increase sequencing depth and limit assay-specific biases, TCR repertoire library preparation and sequencing were carried out by different laboratories using diverse techniques. Leukapheresis yielded between about 0.9 and 9.5 billion PBMCs per donor.

A distance of 19 bases separates the germline ends of V and J, which lose 3 bases and 7 bases respectively. From the germline V gene (reference sequence), CDR1 is LNHDA and CDR2 is SQIVND. The CDR3 numbers 15 residues from cysteine through phenylalanine. Of the read, only the CDR3 DNA is kept; its 45 bases are in frame from base 1. The donors were healthy, HIV-negative adults with no recently reported acute infections or vaccinations. All donors were Caucasian adults living in Nashville, Tennessee, USA. CD4+ T cells were enriched by magnetic negative selection, after which naive cells were positively selected on CD45RA and the negative fraction was taken as the memory subset. After blood collection by leukapheresis, PBMCs were isolated using Ficoll-Histopaque density gradient centrifugation and then cryopreserved in the vapor phase of liquid nitrogen. Analytical flow cytometry was used to check the purity and quantity of every magnetically sorted T cell population. From each sorted fraction, genomic DNA was isolated and quantified by UV absorbance on a Nanodrop 2000c.

This clone was seen only once. There is no known antigen for this receptor. Nothing much larger sits one base from this clone, and base qualities are not available. Using the deep immunoSEQ assay, TCR CDR3 regions were amplified from genomic DNA by multiplex PCR. Extracted genomic DNA from each cell subset was distributed evenly across all wells of several immunoSEQ 96-well plates, and each plate was treated as a replicate. For sorted subsets, 200 to 250 ng genomic DNA, equal to about 30,000 T cell genomes, was loaded into each replicate PCR. Purified libraries were quantified with a Qubit 3.0 fluorometer, sized on a Bioanalyzer 2100, and re-quantified with the KAPA Library Quantification kit. Every immunoSEQ 96-well plate was sequenced on a dedicated single-read 150-cycle Illumina NextSeq 550 flow cell. The paper's data handling went like this. The immunoSEQ output contained only junctional sequences without quality scores, so filtering could not match that applied to full-length reads. To assign V/J genes and CDR3, sequences were annotated against IMGT germline references using PyIR, a Python wrapper for IgBLAST v1.9. Reads with weak V/J assignments (E-value above 1e-6), missing CDR3, stop codons, out-of-frame junctions, or ambiguous translated residues were removed. V3J clonotypes were defined by identical inferred V gene, J gene, and CDR3 amino acid sequence. The percentage overlap between two repertoires was calculated by dividing the number of shared unique clonotypes by the size of the smaller repertoire. Repertoire richness was assessed with RTK rarefaction, the Chao1 estimator, and Recon v2.1 estimates of unobserved clonotypes. Generation probabilities for all TCRbeta clonotypes obtained by the gDNA method from several donors were computed using OLGA. Not all clones reach the TCRdb copy of this immuneACCESS table, which keeps in-frame sequences only. Checked studies attribute under half of the gap to unresolved V genes and leave the rest unexplained. V and J calls and clone size are given by that table; D and trimming were obtained from the DNA. Counted in this sample were about 1.1 million clones; approximately 80% of them appeared once. The ten largest clones represent 0.61% of the sample.

Overall results and qualifications from the work: The genetic and exposure-history diversity represented was limited by the small number of donors. Sampling was restricted to blood, and TCR repertoires in tissue are likely to differ from TCR repertoires in blood. Larger estimated clonotype richness was generally found for naive subsets than for memory subsets. Even with the large sequencing depth, rarefaction of the sorted-subset datasets indicated that sequencing was incomplete. Clonotypes shared by all four sorted-subset donors showed higher generation probabilities than non-shared clonotypes. Based on pairwise subsampling, the degree of clonotype sharing among donors was expected to be affected by sequencing depth. Across a few donors, around 5.4% of naive CD4, approximately 3.5% of naive CD8, approximately 2.5% of memory CD4, and under 0.45% of memory CD8 clonotypes were shared.

The chain joins TRBV19 to TRBJ2-7; the D gene lacks a confident call. The clonotype originates from a young man in good health. Some clones in this sample may be carry-over from other donors' samples. Source material: memory CD4+ T cells from PBMCs. Read against the paper, the sample's cell subset or site label means: CD45RA-negative fraction. The sequenced DNA is TGTGCCAGTAGTATGGTCGCGACTCCCCCTGTAGAGCAGTACTTC. Its coded protein is CASSMVATPPVEQYF.